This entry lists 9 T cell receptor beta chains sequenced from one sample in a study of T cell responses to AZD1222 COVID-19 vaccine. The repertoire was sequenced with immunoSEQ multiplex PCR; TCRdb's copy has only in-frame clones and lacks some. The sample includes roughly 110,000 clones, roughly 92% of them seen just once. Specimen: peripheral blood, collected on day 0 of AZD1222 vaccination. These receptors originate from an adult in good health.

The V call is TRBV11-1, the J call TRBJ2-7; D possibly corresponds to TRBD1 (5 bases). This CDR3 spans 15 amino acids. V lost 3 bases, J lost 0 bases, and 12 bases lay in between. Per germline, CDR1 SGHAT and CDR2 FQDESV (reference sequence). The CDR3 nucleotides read TGTGCCAGCAGCTTCTATGACAGCAGCTCCTACGAGCAGTACTTC. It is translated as CASSFYDSSSYEQYF.

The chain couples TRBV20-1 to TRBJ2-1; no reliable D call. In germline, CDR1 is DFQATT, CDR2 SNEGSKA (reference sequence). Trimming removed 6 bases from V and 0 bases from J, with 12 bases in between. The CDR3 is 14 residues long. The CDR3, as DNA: TGCAGTGCGAGTGGGTCTAGCTCCTACAATGAGCAGTTCTTC. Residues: CSASGSSSYNEQFF.

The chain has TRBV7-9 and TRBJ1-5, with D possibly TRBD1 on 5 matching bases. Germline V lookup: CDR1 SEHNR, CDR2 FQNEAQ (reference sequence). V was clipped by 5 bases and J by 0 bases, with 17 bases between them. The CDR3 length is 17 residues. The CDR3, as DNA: TGTGCCAGCAGCCCATACACAGGTGGGAATAGCAATCAGCCCCAGCATTTT. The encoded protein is CASSPYTGGNSNQPQHF.

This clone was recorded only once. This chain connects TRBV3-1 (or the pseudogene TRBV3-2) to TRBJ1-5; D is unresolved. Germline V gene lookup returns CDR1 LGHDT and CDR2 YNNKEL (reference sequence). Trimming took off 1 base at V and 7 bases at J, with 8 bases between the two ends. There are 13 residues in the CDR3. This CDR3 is CASSQGGGQPQHF. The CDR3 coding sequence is TGTGCCAGCAGCCAAGGGGGTGGCCAGCCCCAGCATTTT.

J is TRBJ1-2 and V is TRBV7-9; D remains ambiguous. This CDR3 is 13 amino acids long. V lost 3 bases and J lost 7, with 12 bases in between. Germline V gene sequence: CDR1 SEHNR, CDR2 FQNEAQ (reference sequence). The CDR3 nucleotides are TGTGCCAGCAGCTTCGGGTCGCTGGGTGGCTACACCTTC. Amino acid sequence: CASSFGSLGGYTF.

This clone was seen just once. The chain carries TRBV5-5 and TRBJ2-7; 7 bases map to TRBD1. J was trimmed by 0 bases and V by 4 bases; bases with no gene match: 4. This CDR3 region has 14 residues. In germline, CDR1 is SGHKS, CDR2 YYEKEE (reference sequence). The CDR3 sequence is CASSPTGYSYEQYF. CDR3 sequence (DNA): TGTGCCAGCAGCCCGACAGGGTACTCCTACGAGCAGTACTTC.

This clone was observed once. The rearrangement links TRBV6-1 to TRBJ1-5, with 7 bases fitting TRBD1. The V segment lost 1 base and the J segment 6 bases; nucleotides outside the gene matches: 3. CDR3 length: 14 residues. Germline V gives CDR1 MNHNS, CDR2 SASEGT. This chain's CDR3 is CASSEGRGVQPQHF. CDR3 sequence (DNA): TGTGCCAGCAGTGAAGGCAGGGGGGTTCAGCCCCAGCATTTT.

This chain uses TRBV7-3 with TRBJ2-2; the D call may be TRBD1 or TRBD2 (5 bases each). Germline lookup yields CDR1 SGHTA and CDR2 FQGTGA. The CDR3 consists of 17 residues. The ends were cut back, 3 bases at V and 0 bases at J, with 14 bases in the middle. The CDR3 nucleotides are TGTGCCAGCAGCTTCTCTCCGGGGCTCGCGAACACCGGGGAGCTGTTTTTT. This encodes CASSFSPGLANTGELFF.

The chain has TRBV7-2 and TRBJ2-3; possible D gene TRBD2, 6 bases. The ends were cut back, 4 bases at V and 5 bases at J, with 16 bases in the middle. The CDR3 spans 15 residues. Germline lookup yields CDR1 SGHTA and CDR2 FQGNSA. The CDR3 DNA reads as TGTGCCAGCAGCTACCAGCGGGTAGCCAGAGATACGCAGTATTTT. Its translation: CASSYQRVARDTQYF.